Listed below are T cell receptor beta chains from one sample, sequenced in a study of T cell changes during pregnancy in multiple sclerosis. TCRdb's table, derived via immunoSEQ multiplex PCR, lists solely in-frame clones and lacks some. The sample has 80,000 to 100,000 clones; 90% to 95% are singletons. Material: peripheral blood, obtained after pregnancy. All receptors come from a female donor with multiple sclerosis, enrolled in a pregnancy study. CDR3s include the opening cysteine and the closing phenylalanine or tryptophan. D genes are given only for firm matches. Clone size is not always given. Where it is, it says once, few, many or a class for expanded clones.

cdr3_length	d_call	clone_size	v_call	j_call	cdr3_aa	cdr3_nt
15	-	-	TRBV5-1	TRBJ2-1	CASSLGGTSYNEQFF	TGCGCCAGCAGCTTGGGAGGGACAAGCTACAATGAGCAGTTCTTC
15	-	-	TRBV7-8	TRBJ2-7	CASSLPAQGGYEQYF	TGTGCCAGCAGCTTACCGGCCCAAGGAGGCTACGAGCAGTACTTC
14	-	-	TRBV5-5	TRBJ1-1	CASSLGPPNTEAFF	TGTGCCAGCAGCTTGGGTCCTCCGAACACTGAAGCTTTCTTT
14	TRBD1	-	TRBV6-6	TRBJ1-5	CASSIEQGNQPQHF	TGTGCCAGCAGTATAGAACAGGGGAATCAGCCCCAGCATTTT
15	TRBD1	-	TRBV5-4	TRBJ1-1	CASSPAGTGGTEAFF	TGTGCCAGCAGCCCCGCCGGGACAGGGGGCACTGAAGCTTTCTTT
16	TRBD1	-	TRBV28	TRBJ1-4	CASSYELDRGVEKLFF	TGTGCCAGCAGTTACGAACTGGACAGGGGGGTTGAAAAACTGTTTTTT
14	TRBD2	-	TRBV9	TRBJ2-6	CASGGVLGANVLTF	TGTGCCAGCGGGGGGGTTTTGGGGGCCAACGTCCTGACTTTC
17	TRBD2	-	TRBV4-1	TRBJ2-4	CASSQELSAGGGGIQYF	TGCGCCAGCAGCCAAGAACTTTCAGCGGGAGGGGGGGGCATTCAGTACTTC
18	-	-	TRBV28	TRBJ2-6	CASSLGAHLGTGANVLTF	TGTGCCAGCAGTTTGGGGGCCCATTTGGGCACTGGGGCCAACGTCCTGACTTTC
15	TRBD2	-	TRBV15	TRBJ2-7	CATSRLTSRSHEQYF	TGTGCCACCAGCAGATTGACTAGCAGGTCCCACGAGCAGTACTTC
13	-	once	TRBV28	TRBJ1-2	CASSPTANYGYTF	TGTGCCAGCAGCCCGACAGCTAACTATGGCTACACCTTC
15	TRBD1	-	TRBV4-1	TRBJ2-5	CASSQPRGPRETQYF	TGCGCCAGCAGCCAACCCAGGGGGCCCAGGGAGACCCAGTACTTC
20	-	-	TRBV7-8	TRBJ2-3	CASRSSSGRFRASSTDTQYF	TGTGCCAGCAGGTCGAGCTCCGGGCGGTTCAGGGCTAGTAGCACAGATACGCAGTATTTT
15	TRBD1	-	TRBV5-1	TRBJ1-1	CASSLGQGKGAEAFF	TGCGCCAGCAGCCTAGGACAGGGAAAGGGCGCTGAAGCTTTCTTT
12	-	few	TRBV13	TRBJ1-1	CASSFGGTEAFF	TGTGCCAGCAGCTTCGGGGGGACTGAAGCTTTCTTT
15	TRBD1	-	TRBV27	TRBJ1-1	CASSLWAKGAPEAFF	TGTGCCAGCAGTTTATGGGCCAAGGGGGCGCCTGAAGCTTTCTTT
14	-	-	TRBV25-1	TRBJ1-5	CASSPPGGNQPQHF	TGTGCCAGCAGTCCCCCCGGGGGAAATCAGCCCCAGCATTTT
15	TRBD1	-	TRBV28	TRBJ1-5	CASSFRDRGSQPQHF	TGTGCCAGCAGTTTCCGGGACAGAGGCAGCCAGCCCCAGCATTTT
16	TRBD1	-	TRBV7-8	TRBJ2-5	CASSFSGTGIQETQYF	TGTGCCAGCAGCTTCTCCGGGACAGGGATTCAAGAGACCCAGTACTTC
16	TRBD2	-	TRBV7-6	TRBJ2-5	CASSVGTSGRSETQYF	TGTGCCAGCAGCGTCGGGACTAGCGGGAGATCAGAGACCCAGTACTTC
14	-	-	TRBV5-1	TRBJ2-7	CASSWSTGSNEQYF	TGCGCCAGCAGCTGGAGCACAGGGAGCAACGAGCAGTACTTC
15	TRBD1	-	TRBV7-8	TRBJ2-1	CASSLFETGAFEQFF	TGTGCCAGCAGCTTATTCGAGACAGGGGCTTTTGAGCAGTTCTTC
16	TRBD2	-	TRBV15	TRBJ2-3	CATSRGTSGSTDTQYF	TGTGCCACCAGCAGGGGGACTAGCGGAAGCACAGATACGCAGTATTTT
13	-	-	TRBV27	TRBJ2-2	CASSNRDTGELFF	TGTGCCAGCAGTAACAGGGACACCGGGGAGCTGTTTTTT
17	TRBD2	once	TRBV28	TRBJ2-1	CASSPSGLAGYGNEQFF	TGTGCCAGCAGTCCTTCAGGACTAGCGGGATATGGGAATGAGCAGTTCTTC
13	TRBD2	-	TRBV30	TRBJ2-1	CAWSTASGAEQFF	TGTGCCTGGAGTACCGCTAGCGGGGCCGAGCAGTTCTTC
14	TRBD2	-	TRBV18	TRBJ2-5	CASCKAAGVETQYF	TGTGCCAGTTGCAAAGCGGCGGGAGTAGAGACCCAGTACTTC
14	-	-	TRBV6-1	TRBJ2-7	CASSEAGATYEQYF	TGTGCCAGCAGTGAAGCGGGGGCCACATACGAGCAGTACTTC
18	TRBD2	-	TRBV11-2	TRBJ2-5	CASSLEMGLAGAGETQYF	TGTGCCAGCAGCTTAGAGATGGGCCTAGCGGGAGCGGGTGAGACCCAGTACTTC
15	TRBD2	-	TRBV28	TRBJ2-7	CASLFNGGASYEQYF	TGTGCCAGCTTGTTTAACGGGGGGGCATCCTACGAGCAGTACTTC
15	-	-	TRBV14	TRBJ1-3	CASSQVRSSGNTIYF	TGTGCCAGCAGCCAAGTTCGGAGCTCTGGAAACACCATATATTTT
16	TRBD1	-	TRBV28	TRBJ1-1	CASSSLYRGWGTEAFF	TGTGCCAGCAGCTCTCTTTACAGGGGGTGGGGTACTGAAGCTTTCTTT
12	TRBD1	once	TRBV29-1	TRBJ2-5	CSVGTGRETQYF	TGCAGCGTTGGGACAGGGAGGGAGACCCAGTACTTC
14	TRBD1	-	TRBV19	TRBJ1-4	CASSIVTGYEKLFF	TGTGCCAGTAGTATCGTGACAGGGTACGAAAAACTGTTTTTT
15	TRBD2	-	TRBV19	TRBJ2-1	CASSQRLAGGREQFF	TGTGCCAGTAGCCAAAGACTAGCGGGAGGTCGGGAGCAGTTCTTC
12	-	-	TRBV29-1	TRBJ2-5	CSSGLGKETQYF	TGCAGCTCCGGACTTGGAAAAGAGACCCAGTACTTC
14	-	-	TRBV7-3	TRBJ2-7	CASSPRQGANEQYF	TGTGCCAGCAGCCCCCGCCAGGGTGCGAACGAGCAGTACTTC
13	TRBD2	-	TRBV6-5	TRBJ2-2	CASRGLSTGELFF	TGTGCCAGCAGGGGACTATCCACCGGGGAGCTGTTTTTT
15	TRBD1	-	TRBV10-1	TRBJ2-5	CASSGSGTAQETQYF	TGCGCCAGCAGTGGTTCCGGGACAGCCCAAGAGACCCAGTACTTC
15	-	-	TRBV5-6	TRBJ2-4	CASSLFGTQKNIQYF	TGTGCCAGCAGCTTGTTTGGGACACAGAAAAACATTCAGTACTTC
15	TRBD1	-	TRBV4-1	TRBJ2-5	CASSLTGGTGETQYF	TGCGCCAGCAGCCTAACAGGGGGCACGGGAGAGACCCAGTACTTC
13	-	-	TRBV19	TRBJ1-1	CASSIWPGPEAFF	TGTGCCAGTAGTATTTGGCCAGGGCCTGAAGCTTTCTTT
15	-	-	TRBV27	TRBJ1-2	CASSLGLGAAYGYTF	TGTGCCAGCAGTTTGGGCCTAGGGGCAGCCTATGGCTACACCTTC
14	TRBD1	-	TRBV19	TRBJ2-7	CASSWGTGVYEQYF	TGTGCCAGTAGTTGGGGGACAGGGGTCTACGAGCAGTACTTC
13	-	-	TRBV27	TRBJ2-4	CASSYAGGLDQYF	TGTGCCAGCAGTTACGCAGGGGGGCTAGATCAGTACTTC
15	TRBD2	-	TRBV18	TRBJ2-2	CASSPRAGAVGELFF	TGTGCCAGCTCACCACGAGCGGGAGCTGTCGGGGAGCTGTTTTTT
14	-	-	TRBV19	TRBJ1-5	CASTPSLFLQPQHF	TGTGCCAGTACTCCATCACTGTTCCTTCAGCCCCAGCATTTT
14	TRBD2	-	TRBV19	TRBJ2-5	CASSPLAGLETQYF	TGTGCCAGTAGCCCACTAGCGGGATTGGAGACCCAGTACTTC
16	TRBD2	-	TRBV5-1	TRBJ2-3	CASSLELAGGGDTQYF	TGCGCCAGCAGCTTGGAACTAGCGGGAGGCGGGGATACGCAGTATTTT
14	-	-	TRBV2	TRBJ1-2	CASSEAPRGYGYTF	TGTGCCAGCAGTGAAGCCCCCAGAGGTTATGGCTACACCTTC
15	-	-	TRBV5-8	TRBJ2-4	CASSLGQLAKNIQYF	TGTGCCAGCAGCTTGGGTCAACTAGCCAAAAACATTCAGTACTTC
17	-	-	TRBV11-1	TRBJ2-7	CASSSRRGAGPGSEQYF	TGTGCCAGCAGCTCTCGGAGGGGAGCGGGCCCGGGGTCCGAGCAGTACTTC
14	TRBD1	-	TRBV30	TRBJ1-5	CAWSVRDRLQPQHF	TGTGCCTGGAGTGTACGGGACAGGCTGCAGCCCCAGCATTTT
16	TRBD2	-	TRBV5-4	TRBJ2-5	CASSQGLAGGPETQYF	TGTGCCAGCAGCCAAGGACTAGCGGGAGGGCCAGAGACCCAGTACTTC
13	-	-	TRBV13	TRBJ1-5	CASSLWGDQPQHF	TGTGCCAGCAGCTTATGGGGGGATCAGCCCCAGCATTTT